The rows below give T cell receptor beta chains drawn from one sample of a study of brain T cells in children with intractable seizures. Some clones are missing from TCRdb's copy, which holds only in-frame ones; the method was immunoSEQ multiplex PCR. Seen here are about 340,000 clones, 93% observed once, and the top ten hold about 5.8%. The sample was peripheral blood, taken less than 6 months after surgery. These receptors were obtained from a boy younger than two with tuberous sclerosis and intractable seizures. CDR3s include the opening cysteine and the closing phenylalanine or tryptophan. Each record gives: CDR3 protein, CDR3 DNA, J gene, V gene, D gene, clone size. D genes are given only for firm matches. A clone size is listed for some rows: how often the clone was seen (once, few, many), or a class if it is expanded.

CDR3aa: CASSVARGRSYGYTF
CDR3nt: TGTGCCAGCAGCGTAGCGAGGGGGCGCAGCTATGGCTACACCTTC
j_gene: TRBJ1-2
v_gene: TRBV9
d_gene: TRBD1
abundance: -

CDR3aa: CASSGLTDTQYF
CDR3nt: TGTGCCAGCAGTGGACTCACAGATACGCAGTATTTT
j_gene: TRBJ2-3
v_gene: TRBV2
d_gene: -
abundance: -

CDR3aa: CASSSKRTDTYGYTF
CDR3nt: TGTGCCAGCAGCTCCAAGCGGACAGATACTTATGGCTACACCTTC
j_gene: TRBJ1-2
v_gene: TRBV5-4
d_gene: -
abundance: -

CDR3aa: CASSLPGGTGDTGELFF
CDR3nt: TGTGCCAGCAGCTTACCCGGGGGGACAGGGGATACCGGGGAGCTGTTTTTT
j_gene: TRBJ2-2
v_gene: TRBV7-9
d_gene: TRBD1
abundance: -

CDR3aa: CASRPTGLDNSPLHF
CDR3nt: TGTGCCAGCAGGCCGACAGGGTTGGATAATTCACCCCTCCACTTT
j_gene: TRBJ1-6
v_gene: TRBV7-9
d_gene: TRBD1
abundance: -

CDR3aa: CASRTAGNMNTEAFF
CDR3nt: TGTGCCAGCAGAACCGCCGGGAACATGAACACTGAAGCTTTCTTT
j_gene: TRBJ1-1
v_gene: TRBV6-6
d_gene: -
abundance: -

CDR3aa: CASGAGLPSYEQYF
CDR3nt: TGTGCCAGCGGGGCAGGGCTCCCCTCCTACGAGCAGTACTTC
j_gene: TRBJ2-7
v_gene: TRBV25-1
d_gene: -
abundance: -

CDR3aa: CASSLHAPLGTGGNTGELFF
CDR3nt: TGTGCCAGCAGCTTACACGCGCCGCTCGGGACAGGGGGAAACACCGGGGAGCTGTTTTTT
j_gene: TRBJ2-2
v_gene: TRBV7-3
d_gene: TRBD1
abundance: -

CDR3aa: CATSRDLRAYSNQPQHF
CDR3nt: TGTGCCACCAGCAGAGATTTAAGGGCCTATAGCAATCAGCCCCAGCATTTT
j_gene: TRBJ1-5
v_gene: TRBV15
d_gene: -
abundance: -

CDR3aa: CASSRTTGFYGYTF
CDR3nt: TGTGCCAGCTCACGTACGACAGGGTTCTACGGCTACACCTTC
j_gene: TRBJ1-2
v_gene: TRBV18
d_gene: TRBD1
abundance: -

CDR3aa: CASRFREAGELFF
CDR3nt: TGTGCCAGCAGATTCCGTGAGGCCGGGGAGCTGTTTTTT
j_gene: TRBJ2-2
v_gene: TRBV5-4
d_gene: -
abundance: -

CDR3aa: CASSSAALGEQYF
CDR3nt: TGTGCCAGTAGTTCAGCGGCCCTTGGGGAGCAGTACTTC
j_gene: TRBJ2-7
v_gene: TRBV19
d_gene: -
abundance: -

CDR3aa: CASSPERRNTEAFF
CDR3nt: TGTGCCAGCAGCCCCGAGCGGAGGAACACTGAAGCTTTCTTT
j_gene: TRBJ1-1
v_gene: TRBV2
d_gene: -
abundance: -

CDR3aa: CASEGGDYEQYF
CDR3nt: TGTGCCAGCGAGGGGGGAGACTACGAGCAGTACTTC
j_gene: TRBJ2-7
v_gene: TRBV28
d_gene: -
abundance: -

CDR3aa: CASSRLAGPYEQYF
CDR3nt: TGTGCCAGCAGTAGGCTAGCGGGACCCTACGAGCAGTACTTC
j_gene: TRBJ2-7
v_gene: TRBV2
d_gene: TRBD2
abundance: -

CDR3aa: CASRPGASGGETQYF
CDR3nt: TGTGCCAGCAGACCCGGGGCTAGCGGGGGGGAGACCCAGTACTTC
j_gene: TRBJ2-5
v_gene: TRBV6-5
d_gene: TRBD2
abundance: once

CDR3aa: CATSSGTDLTEQYF
CDR3nt: TGTGCCACCAGCTCCGGGACGGACCTCACCGAGCAGTACTTC
j_gene: TRBJ2-7
v_gene: TRBV24-1
d_gene: -
abundance: -

CDR3aa: CASSHEGGNYGYTF
CDR3nt: TGCGCCAGCAGCCACGAGGGGGGAAACTATGGCTACACCTTC
j_gene: TRBJ1-2
v_gene: TRBV4-1
d_gene: -
abundance: -

CDR3aa: CASKGTSGYNEQFF
CDR3nt: TGTGCCAGCAAGGGGACTAGCGGCTACAATGAGCAGTTCTTC
j_gene: TRBJ2-1
v_gene: TRBV2
d_gene: TRBD2
abundance: -

CDR3aa: CASSGEDRGHNEQFF
CDR3nt: TGTGCCAGCAGCGGAGAGGACAGGGGCCACAATGAGCAGTTCTTC
j_gene: TRBJ2-1
v_gene: TRBV11-3
d_gene: TRBD1
abundance: -

CDR3aa: CATSGAGFYNEQFF
CDR3nt: TGTGCCACCAGTGGGGCAGGGTTTTACAATGAGCAGTTCTTC
j_gene: TRBJ2-1
v_gene: TRBV24-1
d_gene: -
abundance: -

CDR3aa: CASEASDRGLYGYTF
CDR3nt: TGTGCCAGCGAGGCATCGGACAGGGGACTTTATGGCTACACCTTC
j_gene: TRBJ1-2
v_gene: TRBV25-1
d_gene: TRBD1
abundance: -

CDR3aa: CASSSIAGGHTYNEQFF
CDR3nt: TGTGCCAGCAGCTCCATAGCGGGGGGGCACACCTACAATGAGCAGTTCTTC
j_gene: TRBJ2-1
v_gene: TRBV7-9
d_gene: TRBD2
abundance: -

CDR3aa: CASSEIFHRTKVGELFF
CDR3nt: TGTGCCAGCAGTGAAATATTCCATAGGACTAAGGTCGGGGAGCTGTTTTTT
j_gene: TRBJ2-2
v_gene: TRBV6-1
d_gene: -
abundance: -

CDR3aa: CAMQTSWGGGTQYF
CDR3nt: TGTGCCATGCAGACTAGCTGGGGGGGAGGTACGCAGTATTTT
j_gene: TRBJ2-3
v_gene: TRBV6-5
d_gene: TRBD2
abundance: -

CDR3aa: CASSLGGPLGQAGNTIYF
CDR3nt: TGTGCCAGCAGCTTAGGGGGTCCTTTGGGACAGGCTGGAAACACCATATATTTT
j_gene: TRBJ1-3
v_gene: TRBV7-2
d_gene: TRBD1
abundance: -

CDR3aa: CASSLAWEQYF
CDR3nt: TGTGCCAGCAGCTTAGCGTGGGAGCAGTACTTC
j_gene: TRBJ2-7
v_gene: TRBV7-2
d_gene: -
abundance: -

CDR3aa: CASSYSNGAPYEQYF
CDR3nt: TGTGCCAGCAGTTACTCGAATGGAGCCCCCTACGAGCAGTACTTC
j_gene: TRBJ2-7
v_gene: TRBV6-5
d_gene: -
abundance: -

CDR3aa: CASSYTGPGWGEKLFF
CDR3nt: TGTGCCAGCAGTTACACGGGACCCGGCTGGGGTGAAAAACTGTTTTTT
j_gene: TRBJ1-4
v_gene: TRBV6-6
d_gene: -
abundance: -

CDR3aa: CASSYSRLADNEQFF
CDR3nt: TGTGCCAGCAGTTACTCAAGACTAGCGGACAATGAGCAGTTCTTC
j_gene: TRBJ2-1
v_gene: TRBV6-5
d_gene: TRBD2
abundance: -

CDR3aa: CASSRHSTDRNTEAFF
CDR3nt: TGTGCCAGCAGCCGACACTCGACGGACCGAAACACTGAAGCTTTCTTT
j_gene: TRBJ1-1
v_gene: TRBV2
d_gene: -
abundance: -

CDR3aa: CASSLGRDRAGTDTQYF
CDR3nt: TGTGCCAGCAGCTTGGGCCGGGACAGGGCAGGCACAGATACGCAGTATTTT
j_gene: TRBJ2-3
v_gene: TRBV5-4
d_gene: TRBD1
abundance: -

CDR3aa: CAWRQAPWAGEITDTQYF
CDR3nt: TGTGCCTGGAGACAAGCCCCGTGGGCAGGCGAAATCACAGATACGCAGTATTTT
j_gene: TRBJ2-3
v_gene: TRBV30
d_gene: -
abundance: -

CDR3aa: CSASVVLAGSYNEQFF
CDR3nt: TGCAGTGCTAGTGTTGTACTAGCGGGCTCCTACAATGAGCAGTTCTTC
j_gene: TRBJ2-1
v_gene: TRBV20-1
d_gene: TRBD2
abundance: -

CDR3aa: CASRKFTNYGYTF
CDR3nt: TGTGCCAGCAGAAAGTTTACTAACTATGGCTACACCTTC
j_gene: TRBJ1-2
v_gene: TRBV28
d_gene: -
abundance: -

CDR3aa: CASSGTGIQPQHF
CDR3nt: TGTGCCAGCAGTGGGACAGGGATTCAGCCCCAGCATTTT
j_gene: TRBJ1-5
v_gene: TRBV25-1
d_gene: TRBD1
abundance: -

CDR3aa: CASSPYVRFVGNTGELFF
CDR3nt: TGCGCCAGCAGCCCATATGTACGGTTTGTGGGTAACACCGGGGAGCTGTTTTTT
j_gene: TRBJ2-2
v_gene: TRBV4-1
d_gene: -
abundance: -

CDR3aa: CASSAQRGGYNEQFF
CDR3nt: TGTGCCAGCAGCGCCCAGCGGGGGGGCTACAATGAGCAGTTCTTC
j_gene: TRBJ2-1
v_gene: TRBV9
d_gene: TRBD2
abundance: -

CDR3aa: CASSQEGAGNSPLHF
CDR3nt: TGTGCCAGCAGCCAAGAGGGGGCTGGGAATTCACCCCTCCACTTT
j_gene: TRBJ1-6
v_gene: TRBV4-2
d_gene: -
abundance: many

CDR3aa: CASRQNTEAFF
CDR3nt: TGCGCCAGCAGACAGAACACTGAAGCTTTCTTT
j_gene: TRBJ1-1
v_gene: TRBV23-1
d_gene: -
abundance: -